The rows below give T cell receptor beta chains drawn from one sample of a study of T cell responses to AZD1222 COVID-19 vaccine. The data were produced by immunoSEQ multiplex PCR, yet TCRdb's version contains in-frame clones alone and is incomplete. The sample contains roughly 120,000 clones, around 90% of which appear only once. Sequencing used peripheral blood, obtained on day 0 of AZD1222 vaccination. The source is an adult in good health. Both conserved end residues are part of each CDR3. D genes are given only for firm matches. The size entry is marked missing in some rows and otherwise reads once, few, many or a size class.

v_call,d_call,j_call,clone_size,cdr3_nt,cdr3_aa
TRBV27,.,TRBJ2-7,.,TGTGCCAGCAGGGCAATCATGGCACCCTACGAGCAGTACTTC,CASRAIMAPYEQYF
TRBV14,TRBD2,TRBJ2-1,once,TGTGCCAGCAGCCCGGGACTAGGTATGCGTGGTGAGCAGTTCTTC,CASSPGLGMRGEQFF
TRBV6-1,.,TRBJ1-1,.,TGTGCCAGCAGTGAGGCACCTACTGAAGCTTTCTTT,CASSEAPTEAFF
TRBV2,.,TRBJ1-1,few,TGTGCCAGCAGACACCGGGACCTAACTGAAGCTTTCTTT,CASRHRDLTEAFF
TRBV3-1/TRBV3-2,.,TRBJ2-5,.,TGTGCCAGCAGCAACCTAGGAGGAGACCTAGGCAGGGAGACCCAGTACTTC,CASSNLGGDLGRETQYF
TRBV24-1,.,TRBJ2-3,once,TGTGCCACCAGCTTAGTGAGTCCAGATACGCAGTATTTT,CATSLVSPDTQYF
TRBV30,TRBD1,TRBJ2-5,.,TGTGCCTGGAGTGTAGGGGGCCGAGAGACCCAGTACTTC,CAWSVGGRETQYF
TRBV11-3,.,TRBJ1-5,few,TGTGCCAGCAGCTTAGGAGGGGGAACTCAGCCCCAGCATTTT,CASSLGGGTQPQHF
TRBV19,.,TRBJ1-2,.,TGTGCCAGTAGTATGTGGGACGGGATCTATGGCTACACCTTC,CASSMWDGIYGYTF
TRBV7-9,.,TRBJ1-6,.,TGTGCCAGCACTTGGACGTTCAATAATTCACCCCTCCACTTT,CASTWTFNNSPLHF
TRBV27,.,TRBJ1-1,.,TGTGCCAGCAGTTTATCGGGGGGGAGCACTGAAGCTTTCTTT,CASSLSGGSTEAFF
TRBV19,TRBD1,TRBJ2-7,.,TGTGCCAGTAGTGGCCTAGGGACAGCATCCTACGAGCAGTACTTC,CASSGLGTASYEQYF
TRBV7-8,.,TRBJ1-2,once,TGTGCCAGCAGCCGGGACGTCGGCTATGGCTACACCTTC,CASSRDVGYGYTF
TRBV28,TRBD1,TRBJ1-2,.,TGTGCCAGCAGTCTCCCCAGGGACAGGGGAGTCTATGGCTACACCTTC,CASSLPRDRGVYGYTF
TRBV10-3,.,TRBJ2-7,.,TGTGCCATCAGTGTAAACGGGAACGAGCAGTACTTC,CAISVNGNEQYF
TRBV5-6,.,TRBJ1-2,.,TGTGCCAGCAGCTCCTCGGGCAGGGGCGGCCAGAAGGACGGCTACACCTTC,CASSSSGRGGQKDGYTF
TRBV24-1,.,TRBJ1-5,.,TGTGCCACCGCCCGCGGTGGGGTCCTTCAGCCCCAGCATTTT,CATARGGVLQPQHF
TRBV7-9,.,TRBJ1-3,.,TGTGCCAGCAGCTTGGGTATCTCTGGAAACACCATATATTTT,CASSLGISGNTIYF
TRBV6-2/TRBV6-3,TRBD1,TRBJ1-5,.,TGTGCCAGCAGTTACCTCAGGGGGCGTTGGCAGCCCCAGCATTTT,CASSYLRGRWQPQHF
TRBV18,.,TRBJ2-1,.,TGTGCCAGCTCACCAGTTAGGAGGGATGAGCAGTTCTTC,CASSPVRRDEQFF
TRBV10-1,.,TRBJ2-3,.,TGCGCCAGCAGTGAGTTTGCGGACTTAAGCACAGATACGCAGTATTTT,CASSEFADLSTDTQYF
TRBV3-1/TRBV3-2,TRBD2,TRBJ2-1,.,TGTGCCAGCAGCCGAACCGTTGGGGGAGGATCCCTAGCGGGCTTAGTTAATGAGCAGTTCTTC,CASSRTVGGGSLAGLVNEQFF
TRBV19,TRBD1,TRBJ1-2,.,TGTGCCAGTAGTATAAGGGACAGGGGTGGGGATGGCTACACCTTC,CASSIRDRGGDGYTF
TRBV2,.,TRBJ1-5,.,TGTGCCAGCAGCCCGGGACATACTAATCAGCCCCAGCATTTT,CASSPGHTNQPQHF
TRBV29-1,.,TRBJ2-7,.,TGCAGCGTTGAAAGTTCCAAATCCTACGAGCAGTACTTC,CSVESSKSYEQYF